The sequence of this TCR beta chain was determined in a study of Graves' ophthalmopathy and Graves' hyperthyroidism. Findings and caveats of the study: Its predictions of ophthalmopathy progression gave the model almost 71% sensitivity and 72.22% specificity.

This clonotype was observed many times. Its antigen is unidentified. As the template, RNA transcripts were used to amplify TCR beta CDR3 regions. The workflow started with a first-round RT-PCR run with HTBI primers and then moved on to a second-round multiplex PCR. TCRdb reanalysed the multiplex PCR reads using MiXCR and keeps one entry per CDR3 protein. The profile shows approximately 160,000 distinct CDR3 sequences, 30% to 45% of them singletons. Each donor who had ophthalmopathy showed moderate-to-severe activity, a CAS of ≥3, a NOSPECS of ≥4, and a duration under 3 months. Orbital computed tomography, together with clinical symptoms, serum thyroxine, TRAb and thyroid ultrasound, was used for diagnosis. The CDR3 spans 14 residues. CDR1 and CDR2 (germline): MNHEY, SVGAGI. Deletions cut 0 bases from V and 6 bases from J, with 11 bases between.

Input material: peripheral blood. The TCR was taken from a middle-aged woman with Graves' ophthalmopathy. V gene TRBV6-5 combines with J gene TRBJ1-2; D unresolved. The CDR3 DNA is TGTGCCAGCAGTTACTCCCTCGTCGTAGATGGCTACACCTTC. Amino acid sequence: CASSYSLVVDGYTF.